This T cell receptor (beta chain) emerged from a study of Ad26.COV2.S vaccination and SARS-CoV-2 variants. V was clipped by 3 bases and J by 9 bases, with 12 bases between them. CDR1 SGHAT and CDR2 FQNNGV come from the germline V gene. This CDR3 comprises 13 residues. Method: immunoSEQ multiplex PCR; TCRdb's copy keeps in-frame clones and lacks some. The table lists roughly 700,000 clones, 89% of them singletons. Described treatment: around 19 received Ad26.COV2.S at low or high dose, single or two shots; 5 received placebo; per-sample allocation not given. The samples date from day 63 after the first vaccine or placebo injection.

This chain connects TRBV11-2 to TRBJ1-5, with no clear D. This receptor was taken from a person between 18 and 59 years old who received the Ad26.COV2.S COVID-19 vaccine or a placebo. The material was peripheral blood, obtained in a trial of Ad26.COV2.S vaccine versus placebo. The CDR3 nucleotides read TGTGCCAGCAGCTTTCAGGAGTCTGGGCCCCAGCATTTT. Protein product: CASSFQESGPQHF.